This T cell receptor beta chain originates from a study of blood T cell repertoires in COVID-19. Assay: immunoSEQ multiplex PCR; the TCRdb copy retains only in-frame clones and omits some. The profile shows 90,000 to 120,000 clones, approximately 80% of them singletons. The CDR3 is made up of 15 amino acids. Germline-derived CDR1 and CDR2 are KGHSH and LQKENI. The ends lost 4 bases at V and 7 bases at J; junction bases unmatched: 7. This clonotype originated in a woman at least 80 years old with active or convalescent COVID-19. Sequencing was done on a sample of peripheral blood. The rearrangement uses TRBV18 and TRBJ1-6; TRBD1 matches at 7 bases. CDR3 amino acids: CASSQRGQFNSPLHF. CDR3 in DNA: TGTGCCAGCTCACAAAGGGGACAGTTCAATTCACCCCTCCACTTT.